The 13 T cell receptor beta chains listed next were all sequenced from one sample in a study of blood T cell repertoires in COVID-19. The data were produced by immunoSEQ multiplex PCR, yet TCRdb's version contains in-frame clones alone and is incomplete. The table lists over 120,000 clones, around 79% of them singletons. The specimen was peripheral blood. These receptors came from a woman in her 70s with COVID-19, enrolled during active disease.

The rearrangement links TRBV7-2 to TRBJ2-5; D is unresolved. V lost 2 bases and J 4 bases, leaving 5 bases between the germline ends. The CDR3 has 12 residues. The germline CDR1 and CDR2 sequences are SGHTA and FQGNSA. CDR3 sequence reads: CASSLNLETQYF. The CDR3 nucleotides read TGTGCCAGCAGCTTAAATCTAGAGACCCAGTACTTC.

The chain employs TRBV9 and TRBJ1-2, with 10 bases matching TRBD1. V lost 4 bases to trimming and J lost 7 bases; unmatched junction nucleotides: 13. There are 16 residues in the CDR3. From germline, CDR1 is SGDLS and CDR2 YYNGEE. The CDR3, as DNA: TGTGCCAGCAGCCATCAAGATAGACAGGGGGCCACTGGCTACACCTTC. This encodes CASSHQDRQGATGYTF.

The chain carries TRBV11-2 and TRBJ1-2; 7 positions agree with TRBD1. The germline V gene has CDR1 SGHAT and CDR2 FQNNGV. CDR3 length equals 16 residues. After removal of 2 bases from V and 0 bases from J, the junction contained 6 bases not matched to a gene. The CDR3 spells CASSLLRQGPNYGYTF. CDR3 nucleotides: TGTGCCAGCAGCTTACTCCGACAGGGTCCTAACTATGGCTACACCTTC.

The chain joins TRBV9 to TRBJ1-1; 8 nucleotides align to TRBD1. Germline V lookup: CDR1 SGDLS, CDR2 YYNGEE. This CDR3 is built from 15 residues. V trimming: 4 bases; J trimming: 4 bases; junction bases outside the gene matches: 9. The CDR3 sequence is CASSPRGQGSTEAFF. The CDR3 region has the DNA TGTGCCAGCAGCCCCCGCGGACAGGGATCCACTGAAGCTTTCTTT. Looking up the rest from reference TRBV9 and TRBJ1-1 gives the full variable domain: DSGVTQTPKHLITATGQRVTLRCSPRSGDLSVYWYQQSLDQGLQFLIQYYNGEERAKGNILERFSAQQFPDLHSELNLSSLELGDSALYFCASSPRGQGSTEAFFGQGTRLTVV.

The chain recombines TRBV5-1 with TRBJ2-3; a possible D gene is TRBD2 (6 bases). The CDR3 length is 15 residues. CDR1 is SGHRS and CDR2 is YFSETQ in the germline V gene. V lost 4 bases and J lost 3, with 15 bases in between. In DNA form, the CDR3 reads TGCGCCAGCAGCCCGCCGGGACTGGGGACAGATACGCAGTATTTT. It specifies CASSPPGLGTDTQYF. Full variable domain (rest looked up from reference TRBV5-1 and TRBJ2-3): KAGVTQTPRYLIKTRGQQVTLSCSPISGHRSVSWYQQTPGQGLQFLFEYFSETQRNKGNFPGRFSGRQFSNSRSEMNVSTLELGDSALYLCASSPPGLGTDTQYFGPGTRLTVL.

This sequence joins TRBV3-1 (or the pseudogene TRBV3-2) and TRBJ1-2; D uncertain. The V gene lost 0 bases and the J gene lost 2 bases, with 10 bases spanning the gap. Germline V gene lookup returns CDR1 LGHDT and CDR2 YNNKEL (reference sequence). The CDR3 totals 15 residues. The DNA for the CDR3 is TGTGCCAGCAGCCAAGAGGTACCGGGAAACTATGGCTACACCTTC. Residues: CASSQEVPGNYGYTF.

The chain uses TRBV19 and TRBJ1-1, with D possibly matching TRBD1 (5 bases). Trimming pared 3 bases from V and 1 base from J, leaving 9 bases between. Germline V lookup: CDR1 LNHDA, CDR2 SQIVND (reference sequence). CDR3 size: 14 residues. The CDR3 DNA reads as TGTGCCAGTAGTATCGGGGGAGGGAACACTGAAGCTTTCTTT. It is translated as CASSIGGGNTEAFF.

This chain joins TRBV7-2 and TRBJ2-4; 9 bases align to TRBD1. J lost 12 bases, V lost 5 bases, and 5 bases had no gene match. This CDR3 has 12 amino acids. CDR1 is SGHTA, CDR2 FQGNSA, per germline. CDR3 loop: CASSLTGGSQYF. CDR3 DNA sequence: TGTGCCAGCAGCCTGACAGGGGGGAGTCAGTACTTC.

The rearrangement joins TRBV9 to TRBJ2-1, with 7 bases matching TRBD1. The CDR3 is 17 residues long. The V gene's germline CDR1 is SGDLS and CDR2 YYNGEE. Trimming removed 4 bases from V and 6 bases from J; junction bases left unmatched: 16. CDR3 protein: CASSLRPGTAPANEQFF. CDR3 sequence (DNA): TGTGCCAGCAGCTTGCGCCCCGGGACAGCCCCTGCCAATGAGCAGTTCTTC.

V gene TRBV5-6 combines with J gene TRBJ1-6; unclear D gene. CDR3 length equals 14 residues. CDR1 and CDR2 from the germline V gene are SGHDT and YYEEEE. Trimming stripped 3 bases from V and 7 bases from J, with 11 bases between. CDR3: CASSSWPGNSPLHF. The CDR3 nucleotides are TGTGCCAGCAGCTCTTGGCCCGGGAATTCACCCCTCCACTTT.

V is TRBV25-1 and J is TRBJ1-5, with D tentatively TRBD1 (6 bases). This CDR3 has 14 amino acids. V gave up 2 bases and J gave up 7 bases, with 12 bases separating them. Germline values: CDR1 MGHDK, CDR2 SYGVNS. CDR3 DNA: TGTGCCAGCAGTGAAACAGGGAACTACCAGCCCCAGCATTTT. Residues: CASSETGNYQPQHF.

The chain couples TRBV4-1 to TRBJ2-7; 12 bases align to TRBD1. V was clipped by 3 bases and J by 6 bases; unmatched bases: 9. Per germline, CDR1 MGHRA and CDR2 YSYEKL. The CDR3 consists of 16 residues. The CDR3 DNA reads TGCGCCAGCAGCCAGGCCTCGGGACAGGGGGCGGGCGAGCAGTACTTC. This translates into CASSQASGQGAGEQYF.

The V gene is TRBV18, the J gene TRBJ1-5, with D possibly matching TRBD1 (5 bases). Germline assignment: CDR1 KGHSH and CDR2 LQKENI. This CDR3 spans 13 amino acids. Trimming removed 3 bases from V and 5 bases from J, with 8 bases in between. CDR3 residues: CASSPGGDQPQHF. CDR3 bases: TGTGCCAGCTCACCGGGGGGGGATCAGCCCCAGCATTTT.